This T cell receptor beta chain was recorded in a study of blood T cell repertoires in COVID-19. As handled by the study authors: Quantification of nucleated cells was approximated via reference gene primer amplification. This table comes from immunoSEQ multiplex PCR, and its TCRdb copy is limited to in-frame clones, with some not included. The V and J calls and clone size are taken from that table; D and trimming were inferred from the DNA. The profile shows some 150,000 clones, 88% of them singletons. Germline-derived CDR1 and CDR2 are MDHEN and SYDVKM. The CDR3 is 19 amino acids. Trimming removed 7 bases from V and 4 bases from J; junction bases left unmatched: 19.

The source of this sequence is a woman aged 25-40 years with acute COVID-19. Source material: PBMCs or T cells enriched from blood (not recorded which). This chain uses TRBV28 with TRBJ2-7; 13 bases line up with TRBD2. The CDR3 DNA sequence: TGTGCCAGCAAAGGGGCGGGAAGTAGGACTAGCGGGAGCTGGTACGAGCAGTACTTC. Its protein product is CASKGAGSRTSGSWYEQYF.